The 28 T cell receptor beta chains below all came from one sample that was sequenced in a study of blood T cell repertoires in COVID-19. The method was immunoSEQ multiplex PCR; TCRdb's version includes in-frame clones alone and lacks a portion of them. In the table there are around 130,000 clones, under 95% of which are singletons. The specimen was peripheral blood. These receptors all come from a man in his sixties with COVID-19, enrolled during active disease.

The gene calls are TRBV24-1 and TRBJ1-2; D is possibly TRBD1 (5 bases). The CDR3 spans 14 residues. CDR1 is KGHDR and CDR2 is SFDVKD in the germline V gene. Trimming shortened V by 3 bases and J by 4 bases, and 11 bases separated the two germline ends. The CDR3 spells CATSDQGAIYGYTF. Written as DNA, the CDR3 is TGTGCCACCAGTGATCAAGGGGCTATCTATGGCTACACCTTC.

The chain couples TRBV2 to TRBJ1-1, with D possibly TRBD1 on 5 matching bases. CDR3 length equals 14 residues. The germline gives CDR1 SNHLY, CDR2 FYNNEI. The V end lost 6 bases, the J end lost 7 bases, and 18 bases lay between the germline ends. This chain's CDR3 is CASSEPEGHDEAFF. The CDR3 DNA follows: TGTGCCAGCAGCGAGCCGGAGGGGCATGATGAAGCTTTCTTT.

The rearrangement uses TRBV29-1 and TRBJ1-2, with a tentative D call TRBD1 (6 bases). The CDR3 spans 13 residues. Germline V gene lookup returns CDR1 SQVTM and CDR2 ANQGSEA. Deletions cut 1 base from V and 8 bases from J, with 14 bases between. The CDR3: CSVEVYGGGGYTF. For the CDR3, the DNA is TGCAGCGTTGAAGTATATGGGGGCGGCGGCTACACCTTC.

This sequence joins TRBV5-8 and TRBJ1-5; D is uncertain. Germline V CDR1 and CDR2: SGHTS, YDEGEE. Deletions cut 1 base from V and 0 bases from J, with 8 bases between. The CDR3 has 15 amino acids. CDR3 region: CASSLRSYSNQPQHF. The CDR3 DNA reads TGTGCCAGCAGCTTGAGGAGTTATAGCAATCAGCCCCAGCATTTT.

The chain has TRBV29-1 and TRBJ2-5, with 10 bases lining up with TRBD2. Germline loops: CDR1 SQVTM, CDR2 ANQGSEA. This CDR3 has 13 residues. Unmatched junction bases numbered 4, after V lost 4 bases and J lost 5 bases. DNA for the CDR3: TGCAGCGTTGTGGCTAGCGGGAGTGAGACCCAGTACTTC. Protein sequence: CSVVASGSETQYF.

This chain connects TRBV5-1 to TRBJ2-3, with 10 bases aligning to TRBD2. Looked up from germline, CDR1 is SGHRS and CDR2 is YFSETQ. This CDR3 spans 17 amino acids. V trimming: 3 bases; J trimming: 4 bases; junction bases outside the gene matches: 11. CDR3 DNA: TGCGCCAGCAGCTCTGGGGCCTCGGGACTAGCGTCAGATACGCAGTATTTT. Amino acid sequence: CASSSGASGLASDTQYF.

The genes are TRBV20-1 and TRBJ1-4; 7 bases fit TRBD1. The CDR3 sequence is 14 residues long. The junction had 5 bases not matched to a gene; V was cut back by 3 bases and J by 4 bases. Germline values: CDR1 DFQATT, CDR2 SNEGSKA (reference sequence). CDR3 sequence: CSASRDSHNEKLFF. The CDR3 nucleotides read TGCAGTGCTAGTAGGGACAGCCATAATGAAAAACTGTTTTTT.

The CDR3 region has the DNA TGCGCCAGCAGGAGGACTAGCGGGAGCCAAGAGACCCAGTACTTC. Protein product: CASRRTSGSQETQYF. The chain carries TRBV5-1 and TRBJ2-5; 13 bases are shared with TRBD2. Germline assignment: CDR1 SGHRS and CDR2 YFSETQ. After removal of 5 bases from V and 1 base from J, the junction contained 2 bases not matched to a gene. CDR3 length: 15 amino acids. Full variable domain (missing parts from reference TRBV5-1 and TRBJ2-5): KAGVTQTPRYLIKTRGQQVTLSCSPISGHRSVSWYQQTPGQGLQFLFEYFSETQRNKGNFPGRFSGRQFSNSRSEMNVSTLELGDSALYLCASRRTSGSQETQYFGPGTRLLVL.

This chain joins TRBV4-1 and TRBJ1-2; D gene unclear. The V end was cut by 2 bases, the J end by 4 bases, with 11 bases between. The V gene's germline CDR1 is MGHRA and CDR2 YSYEKL. The CDR3 is made up of 14 amino acids. The CDR3 nucleotides read TGCGCCAGCAGCCAATTCCGGGAGAGCTATGGCTACACCTTC. It is translated as CASSQFRESYGYTF.

This chain links TRBV11-2 with TRBJ1-5; tentatively, D is TRBD1 (5 bases). CDR3 length: 16 amino acids. Germline CDR1 is SGHAT and CDR2 is FQNNGV. V lost 3 bases and J lost 0, with 12 bases in between. The CDR3 here is CASSLARGGSNQPQHF. DNA for the CDR3: TGTGCCAGCAGCTTGGCCCGCGGGGGTAGCAATCAGCCCCAGCATTTT.

The sample holds a few counts of this clone. The genes are TRBV19 and TRBJ1-1, with TRBD1 matching 8 bases. The CDR3 runs 13 residues. The germline gives CDR1 LNHDA, CDR2 SQIVND (reference sequence). V gave up 5 bases and J gave up 4 bases; unmatched junction bases: 3. As DNA, the CDR3 is TGTGCCAGTAGTTTAGGACAGGGCACTGAAGCTTTCTTT. Its translation: CASSLGQGTEAFF.

The genes are TRBV11-3 and TRBJ1-1; D gene unclear. CDR3 length: 13 amino acids. Germline CDR1 reads SGHNT; CDR2 reads YENEEA. The ends were cut back, 6 bases at V and 8 bases at J, with 16 bases in the middle. As DNA, the CDR3 is TGTGCCAGCAGTCAACCCTCCGGACTAGAAGCTTTCTTT. Its translation is CASSQPSGLEAFF. The full variable domain, its missing parts supplied by reference TRBV11-3 and TRBJ1-1, is EAGVVQSPRYKIIEKKQPVAFWCNPISGHNTLYWYLQNLGQGPELLIRYENEEAVDDSQLPKDRFSAERLKGVDSTLKIQPAELGDSAVYLCASSQPSGLEAFFGQGTRLTVV.

This sequence joins TRBV11-2 and TRBJ2-1, with 10 bases lining up with TRBD2. V lost 5 bases and J lost 9; bases outside the gene matches: 4. The CDR3 has 13 residues. Germline V gives CDR1 SGHAT, CDR2 FQNNGV. CDR3 residues: CASSTTSGAEQFF. In DNA, the CDR3 is TGTGCCAGCAGCACTACTAGCGGGGCTGAGCAGTTCTTC.

The gene calls are TRBV7-3 and TRBJ2-5, with a possible D match to TRBD2 (5 bases). Germline assignment: CDR1 SGHTA and CDR2 FQGTGA. The CDR3 is 15 residues long. Trimming shortened V by 1 base and J by 3 bases, and 12 bases separated the two germline ends. The CDR3 DNA reads as TGTGCCAGCAGCTTAAGTAGAGGGCCAGAAGAGACCCAGTACTTC. Translation gives CASSLSRGPEETQYF.

DNA of the CDR3: TGTGCCAGCAGCAGGGGGAGCGCCTACAATGAGCAGTTCTTC. Encoded protein: CASSRGSAYNEQFF. The chain carries TRBV7-3 and TRBJ2-1; the D gene is possibly TRBD1 (6 bases). Between the trimmed V and J ends, which lost 5 bases and 2 bases, there was a span of 10 bases. The CDR3 consists of 14 residues. The germline V gene has CDR1 SGHTA and CDR2 FQGTGA.

The table lists this clone with a count of one. V and J are TRBV28 and TRBJ1-1; no definite D call. The V end lost 2 bases, the J end lost 7 bases, and 8 bases lay between the germline ends. Germline values: CDR1 MDHEN, CDR2 SYDVKM. The CDR3 is made up of 12 amino acids. The CDR3 DNA sequence: TGTGCCAGCAGTTTAACCCGGGTTGAAGCTTTCTTT. The encoded protein is CASSLTRVEAFF. Variable domain in full (rest from reference TRBV28 and TRBJ1-1): DVKVTQSSRYLVKRTGEKVFLECVQDMDHENMFWYRQDPGLGLRLIYFSYDVKMKEKGDIPEGYSVSREKKERFSLILESASTNQTSMYLCASSLTRVEAFFGQGTRLTVV.

This clone was detected once. The chain uses TRBV5-1 and TRBJ2-7; TRBD2 matches 10 bases. Germline V CDR1 and CDR2: SGHRS, YFSETQ. V lost 0 bases to trimming and J lost 1 base; unmatched junction nucleotides: 19. The CDR3 loop spans 21 amino acids. The CDR3 DNA is TGCGCCAGCAGCTTGGCGGTAGCGGGAGGCTTAGCGGCTACCTTTTCCTACGAGCAGTACTTC. It encodes CASSLAVAGGLAATFSYEQYF. The variable domain in full, with the rest retrieved from reference TRBV5-1 and TRBJ2-7, is KAGVTQTPRYLIKTRGQQVTLSCSPISGHRSVSWYQQTPGQGLQFLFEYFSETQRNKGNFPGRFSGRQFSNSRSEMNVSTLELGDSALYLCASSLAVAGGLAATFSYEQYFGPGTRLTVT.

The genes are TRBV3-1 (or the pseudogene TRBV3-2) and TRBJ2-7; 7 bases map to TRBD1. The germline gives CDR1 LGHDT, CDR2 YNNKEL (reference sequence). J gave up 5 bases and V 1 base, and 5 bases lay outside the gene matches. The CDR3 is 14 amino acids. The CDR3: CASSQGVDRDEQYF. The CDR3 DNA sequence: TGTGCCAGCAGCCAAGGGGTCGACAGGGACGAGCAGTACTTC.

The genes are TRBV9 and TRBJ1-6; maybe TRBD1 (6 bases). Trimming stripped 9 bases from V and 7 bases from J, with 17 bases between. Per germline, CDR1 SGDLS and CDR2 YYNGEE. This CDR3 is built from 14 residues. The DNA for the CDR3 is TGTGCCACCTCGACAGGAGACGTGAATTCACCCCTCCACTTT. It is translated as CATSTGDVNSPLHF.

This clone appeared once. V gene TRBV24-1 combines with J gene TRBJ1-1, with 10 positions matching TRBD1. From germline, CDR1 is KGHDR and CDR2 SFDVKD. The CDR3 is 14 residues long. V lost 10 bases and J lost 1; bases outside the gene matches: 5. Here the CDR3 reads CATRDRGTNTEAFF. Written as DNA, the CDR3 is TGTGCCACTCGGGACAGGGGAACGAACACTGAAGCTTTCTTT.

The chain combines TRBV4-3 with TRBJ2-7, with a possible D match to TRBD1 (7 bases). The CDR3 consists of 15 residues. Germline loops: CDR1 LGHNA, CDR2 YSLEER. Trimming removed 1 base from V and 3 bases from J, with 13 bases in between. The CDR3 region is CASSQVSGQDYEQYF. DNA of the CDR3: TGCGCCAGCAGCCAAGTTAGCGGACAGGACTACGAGCAGTACTTC.

Only a few counts were recorded for this clone. The rearrangement joins TRBV10-3 to TRBJ2-2; TRBD1 is a possible D gene (6 bases). The CDR3 contains 16 residues. Trimming shortened V by 5 bases and J by 1 base, and 14 bases separated the two germline ends. Germline CDR1 reads ENHRY; CDR2 reads SYGVKD. The DNA for the CDR3 is TGTGCCATCAGTTTGGGCAGGGGCCAGAACACCGGGGAGCTGTTTTTT. Protein product: CAISLGRGQNTGELFF.

The rearrangement joins TRBV19 to TRBJ2-3, with TRBD1 matching 7 bases. CDR1 is LNHDA and CDR2 is SQIVND in the germline V gene (reference sequence). The ends lost 5 bases at V and 7 bases at J; junction bases unmatched: 12. The CDR3 runs to 15 residues. This CDR3 is CASSLNPQGVNTQYF. In DNA form, the CDR3 reads TGTGCCAGTAGTCTAAATCCTCAGGGGGTGAATACGCAGTATTTT.

This clone was found a few times. The V and J genes are TRBV4-1 and TRBJ1-5; weak D call: TRBD1 (5 bases). Germline CDR1 reads MGHRA; CDR2 reads YSYEKL. Trimming removed 1 base at V and 3 bases at J, with 10 bases between. The CDR3 is 15 residues long. The CDR3 nucleotides read TGCGCCAGCAGCCAAGGTAGGGGTTCCAATCAGCCCCAGCATTTT. Translation: CASSQGRGSNQPQHF.

This sequence joins TRBV19 and TRBJ2-1; 8 positions agree with TRBD2. V lost 1 base to trimming and J lost 2 bases; unmatched junction nucleotides: 4. Germline lookup yields CDR1 LNHDA and CDR2 SQIVND (reference sequence). The CDR3 sequence is 16 residues long. The CDR3 sequence is CASSIGSGNPYNEQFF. The CDR3 nucleotides read TGTGCCAGTAGTATAGGTAGCGGGAACCCCTACAATGAGCAGTTCTTC.

This clone has just one count. The chain joins TRBV11-2 to TRBJ1-2; 9 bases are a match to TRBD1. Germline V CDR1 and CDR2: SGHAT, FQNNGV. Trimming at V came to 0 bases and at J to 8 bases, leaving 16 bases not matched to a gene. This CDR3 is 18 amino acids long. The CDR3 DNA reads as TGTGCCAGCAGCTTAGATATATACGGGAACAGGGGGCTTGGAGGCTACACCTTC. Protein sequence: CASSLDIYGNRGLGGYTF.

The V gene is TRBV2, the J gene TRBJ1-5; 8 bases line up with TRBD1. J gave up 8 bases and V 4 bases, and 7 bases lay outside the gene matches. The CDR3 is 14 residues long. CDR1 and CDR2 from the germline V gene are SNHLY and FYNNEI. CDR3 amino acids: CASSVGQGGEPQHF. CDR3 DNA sequence: TGTGCCAGCAGTGTAGGACAGGGTGGTGAGCCCCAGCATTTT. The full variable domain, in which reference TRBV2 and TRBJ1-5 provide the parts outside the CDR3, is EPEVTQTPSHQVTQMGQEVILRCVPISNHLYFYWYRQILGQKVEFLVSFYNNEISEKSEIFDDQFSVERPDGSNFTLKIRSTKLEDSAMYFCASSVGQGGEPQHFGDGTRLSIL.

This clone has more than one count but fewer than ten. The CDR3 bases are TGTGCCAGTAGTATAGGGAACAGACACGAGCAGTACTTC. Translation gives CASSIGNRHEQYF. This chain joins TRBV19 and TRBJ2-7; D not resolved. V lost 1 base, J lost 5 bases, and 9 bases lay in between. Per the germline V gene, CDR1 is LNHDA and CDR2 is SQIVND (reference sequence). The CDR3 covers 13 residues.